This is a list of T cell receptor beta chains from one sample in a study of identifying expanded T cells in peripheral blood. TCRdb's table, derived via immunoSEQ multiplex PCR, lists solely in-frame clones and lacks some. The sample carries tens of thousands of clones, roughly 84% recorded once. Sequencing was done on a sample of blood. The receptors stem from a person aged 18 to 70 in good health. Both conserved end residues are part of each CDR3. D genes are given only for firm matches. Clone size appears in some rows only: once, few, many, or a class for an expanded clone.

- - TRBJ2-2 TRBV6-5 CASSLIVTGELFF TGTGCCAGCAGCCTGATAGTGACCGGGGAGCTGTTTTTT
- - TRBJ1-1 TRBV19 CASSIFSELNTEAFF TGTGCCAGTAGTATCTTCTCTGAATTGAACACTGAAGCTTTCTTT
- - TRBJ1-1 TRBV30 CAWSVLSRAEAFF TGTGCCTGGAGTGTTTTGTCGAGGGCTGAAGCTTTCTTT
- - TRBJ2-3 TRBV6-5 CASGPAGSTDTQYF TGTGCCAGCGGCCCGGCAGGGAGCACAGATACGCAGTATTTT
- - TRBJ2-3 TRBV11-3 CASSLQPSTDTQYF TGTGCCAGCAGCTTGCAGCCTAGCACAGATACGCAGTATTTT
- - TRBJ2-7 TRBV6-5 CASSYRGGVSSYEQYF TGTGCCAGCAGTTACCGTGGCGGGGTGAGCTCCTACGAGCAGTACTTC
- - TRBJ1-4 TRBV7-6 CASSPMEGYSEKLFF TGTGCCAGCAGCCCGATGGAAGGGTATAGCGAAAAACTGTTTTTT
- TRBD1 TRBJ2-5 TRBV6-1 CASSRTGTRETQYF TGTGCCAGCAGTCGGACAGGGACGAGGGAGACCCAGTACTTC
- - TRBJ2-3 TRBV7-9 CASSSDREGDTQYF TGTGCCAGCAGCTCCGACAGGGAGGGGGATACGCAGTATTTT
few - TRBJ2-7 TRBV27 CASSSGVEQYF TGTGCCAGCAGTTCGGGGGTCGAGCAGTACTTC
few - TRBJ1-5 TRBV19 CASSEGNQPQHF TGTGCCAGTAGTGAGGGGAATCAGCCCCAGCATTTT
once - TRBJ2-3 TRBV25-1 CASGTSNTDTQYF TGTGCCAGCGGGACTTCCAACACAGATACGCAGTATTTT
- - TRBJ2-6 TRBV7-6 CASSSFSGANVLTF TGTGCCAGCAGCTCTTTCTCTGGGGCCAACGTCCTGACTTTC
once - TRBJ1-3 TRBV29-1 CSVEEGSGNTIYF TGCAGCGTTGAGGAGGGATCTGGAAACACCATATATTTT
few - TRBJ2-4 TRBV30 CAWSSGVANIQYF TGTGCCTGGAGTTCTGGGGTTGCAAACATTCAGTACTTC
- - TRBJ2-7 TRBV7-9 CASSLSTGVTYEQYF TGTGCCAGCAGCTTATCAACCGGGGTTACCTACGAGCAGTACTTC
- - TRBJ1-5 TRBV27 CASSPRGGNQPQHF TGTGCCAGCAGCCCTCGAGGGGGAAATCAGCCCCAGCATTTT
- - TRBJ2-3 TRBV11-3 CASSLSFDADTQYF TGTGCCAGCAGCCTTAGCTTTGATGCAGATACGCAGTATTTT
- - TRBJ2-7 TRBV11-3 CASSWVRGMRSYEQYF TGTGCCAGCAGCTGGGTCAGGGGAATGAGGTCCTACGAGCAGTACTTC
- - TRBJ2-2 TRBV27 CASSLQSGGKVGELFF TGTGCCAGCAGTTTACAATCCGGGGGAAAGGTCGGGGAGCTGTTTTTT
- TRBD2 TRBJ2-3 TRBV30 CAWSVRTPRLADTQYF TGTGCCTGGAGTGTACGAACCCCCAGACTAGCTGATACGCAGTATTTT
few - TRBJ2-3 TRBV7-6 CASSQRTDTQYF TGTGCCAGCAGCCAGAGGACAGATACGCAGTATTTT
few - TRBJ2-3 TRBV7-6 CASSAPSGTQYF TGTGCCAGCAGCGCGCCCTCGGGTACGCAGTATTTT
once TRBD1 TRBJ2-7 TRBV4-1 CASSYRTGGAEEQYF TGCGCCAGCAGCTATCGGACAGGGGGCGCGGAAGAGCAGTACTTC
- - TRBJ2-1 TRBV29-1 CSAGDLGLGEQFF TGCAGCGCTGGGGACTTGGGGTTGGGTGAGCAGTTCTTC
few - TRBJ2-3 TRBV4-3 CASSQDSRGRDTQYF TGCGCCAGCAGCCAAGATAGTCGGGGGAGAGATACGCAGTATTTT
- TRBD1 TRBJ1-6 TRBV6-6 CASSYRTGGSSPLHF TGTGCCAGCAGTTACCGGACAGGGGGCTCTTCACCCCTCCACTTT
- - TRBJ2-7 TRBV7-9 CASSPRGGPYEQYF TGTGCCAGCAGCCCTCGAGGGGGACCGTACGAGCAGTACTTC
- - TRBJ1-5 TRBV2 CASSGVGHSNQPQHF TGTGCCAGCAGCGGGGTAGGTCATAGCAATCAGCCCCAGCATTTT
- TRBD1 TRBJ1-5 TRBV27 CASSLGGGRQPQHF TGTGCCAGCAGTTTAGGAGGGGGCCGTCAGCCCCAGCATTTT
- TRBD2 TRBJ2-7 TRBV2 CASTLKLTSGPIGAVYEQYF TGTGCCAGCACCCTAAAGCTGACTAGCGGTCCGATCGGGGCGGTCTACGAGCAGTACTTC
- TRBD1 TRBJ2-7 TRBV14 CASSQEGTAYEQYF TGTGCCAGCAGCCAAGAGGGGACAGCCTACGAGCAGTACTTC
- - TRBJ2-5 TRBV7-6 CASSSAFTRDGETQYF TGTGCCAGCAGCTCAGCATTTACGAGGGATGGGGAGACCCAGTACTTC
- - TRBJ1-4 TRBV5-6 CASSFRTDDEKLFF TGTGCCAGCAGCTTCAGGACAGACGATGAAAAACTGTTTTTT
- - TRBJ2-7 TRBV30 CAWSVRGYEQYF TGTGCCTGGAGTGTTAGGGGCTACGAGCAGTACTTC
- - TRBJ2-5 TRBV30 CAWTPGISGTQYF TGTGCCTGGACCCCCGGGATTTCGGGGACCCAGTACTTC
- TRBD2 TRBJ2-3 TRBV5-6 CASSLAVAGGPGTDTQYF TGTGCCAGCAGCTTGGCGGTAGCGGGGGGCCCGGGCACAGATACGCAGTATTTT
- - TRBJ1-2 TRBV6-5 CASSSGYGYTF TGTGCCAGCAGTTCGGGATATGGCTACACCTTC
- - TRBJ1-1 TRBV2 CASSEDSLNTEAFF TGTGCCAGCAGCGAAGACAGTCTAAACACTGAAGCTTTCTTT
- TRBD2 TRBJ2-3 TRBV7-6 CASSFGTSGETDTQYF TGTGCCAGCAGCTTCGGGACTAGCGGGGAAACAGATACGCAGTATTTT
- - TRBJ1-2 TRBV11-2 CASRMGTSNYGYTF TGTGCCAGCAGGATGGGGACCTCTAACTATGGCTACACCTTC
- - TRBJ1-6 TRBV7-9 CASSLENSPLHF TGTGCCAGCAGCTTAGAGAATTCACCCCTCCACTTT
- - TRBJ2-5 TRBV2 CASSEDRVETQYF TGTGCCAGCAGTGAAGACAGGGTGGAGACCCAGTACTTC
- - TRBJ2-2 TRBV9 CASSVVPGELFF TGTGCCAGCAGCGTAGTCCCCGGGGAGCTGTTTTTT
few - TRBJ1-5 TRBV15 CATSRGSSNQPQHF TGTGCCACCAGCAGAGGAAGCAGCAATCAGCCCCAGCATTTT
- TRBD1 TRBJ2-7 TRBV9 CASSHPVDREDTYEQYF TGTGCCAGCAGCCACCCGGTGGACAGGGAAGATACATACGAGCAGTACTTC
once TRBD1 TRBJ2-3 TRBV7-8 CASSTWGDRGMDTQYF TGTGCCAGCAGCACCTGGGGGGACAGGGGTATGGATACGCAGTATTTT
- - TRBJ1-1 TRBV6-6 CASSYGSGATEAFF TGTGCCAGCAGTTACGGGTCAGGGGCCACTGAAGCTTTCTTT
- - TRBJ1-2 TRBV20-1 CSARDYGYTF TGCAGTGCTCGTGACTATGGCTACACCTTC
once TRBD1 TRBJ1-1 TRBV6-5 CASSTDRGGTEAFF TGTGCCAGCAGTACCGACAGGGGGGGCACTGAAGCTTTCTTT
- TRBD1 TRBJ2-7 TRBV4-1 CASSQAGQAGYEQYF TGCGCCAGCAGCCAAGCAGGACAGGCCGGCTACGAGCAGTACTTC
- - TRBJ2-5 TRBV30 CAWSVWDGKETQYF TGTGCCTGGAGTGTATGGGACGGGAAAGAGACCCAGTACTTC
- - TRBJ1-4 TRBV7-9 CASSFVGEKLFF TGTGCCAGCAGCTTCGTAGGTGAAAAACTGTTTTTT
- TRBD1 TRBJ1-5 TRBV6-5 CASSRTGYQPQHF TGTGCCAGCAGCAGGACAGGTTATCAGCCCCAGCATTTT